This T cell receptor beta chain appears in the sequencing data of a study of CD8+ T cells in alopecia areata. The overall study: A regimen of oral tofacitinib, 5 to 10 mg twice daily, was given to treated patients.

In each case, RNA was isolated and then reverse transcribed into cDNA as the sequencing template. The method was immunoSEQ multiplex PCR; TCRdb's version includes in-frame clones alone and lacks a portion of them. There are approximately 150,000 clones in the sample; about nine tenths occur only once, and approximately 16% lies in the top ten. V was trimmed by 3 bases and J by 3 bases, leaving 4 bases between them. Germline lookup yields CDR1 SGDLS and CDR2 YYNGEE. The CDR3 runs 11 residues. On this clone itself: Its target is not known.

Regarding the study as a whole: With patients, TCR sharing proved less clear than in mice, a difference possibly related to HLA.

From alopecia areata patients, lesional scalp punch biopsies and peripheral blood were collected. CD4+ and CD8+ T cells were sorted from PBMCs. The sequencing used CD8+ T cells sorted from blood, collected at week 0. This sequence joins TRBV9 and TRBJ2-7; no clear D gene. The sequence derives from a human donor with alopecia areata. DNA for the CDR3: TGTGCCAGCAGCGCAAGCTACGAGCAGTACTTC. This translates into CASSASYEQYF.